The 21 T cell receptor beta chains presented below share a single source sample, sequenced in a study of cytomegalovirus exposure and HLA in healthy donors. With 60 Vbeta and 13 Jbeta primers, the PCR was carried out. Method: immunoSEQ multiplex PCR; TCRdb's copy keeps in-frame clones and lacks some. The listing contains more than 40,000 clones. Sequenced material: PBMCs. These receptors all come from a female donor in good health and CMV-seronegative.

The chain couples TRBV6-5 to TRBJ1-2, with 9 bases aligning to TRBD1. Germline loops: CDR1 MNHEY, CDR2 SVGAGI. Losses at the gene ends were 6 bases for V and 5 bases for J; bases not matched to a gene: 1. This CDR3 region has 12 residues. CDR3: CASRGTGYGYTF. In DNA form, the CDR3 reads TGTGCCAGCAGGGGGACAGGGTATGGCTACACCTTC.

The J gene is TRBJ2-3, the V gene TRBV4-1; D perhaps matches TRBD2 (5 bases). Trimming cost V 2 bases and J 1 base, with 10 bases left between them. The V gene's germline CDR1 is MGHRA and CDR2 YSYEKL. The length of the CDR3 is 15 residues. The CDR3 is CASSQWGDGTDTQYF. The CDR3 coding sequence is TGCGCCAGCAGCCAATGGGGAGACGGCACAGATACGCAGTATTTT.

The DNA for the CDR3 is TGTGCCAGCAGGGTACTAGCGGGGGCAGGAGATACGCAGTATTTT. It codes for CASRVLAGAGDTQYF. The rearrangement links TRBV6-5 to TRBJ2-3; 11 bases agree with TRBD2. The CDR3 consists of 15 residues. J gave up 5 bases and V 6 bases, and 7 bases lay outside the gene matches. CDR1 is MNHEY and CDR2 is SVGAGI in the germline V gene.

The chain couples TRBV7-2 to TRBJ2-7, with D unresolved. From germline, CDR1 is SGHTA and CDR2 FQGNSA. Trimming took off 1 base at V and 2 bases at J, with 6 bases between the two ends. CDR3 size: 13 residues. The CDR3 loop reads CASSLGSTYEQYF. CDR3 coding DNA: TGTGCCAGCAGCTTAGGCAGTACCTACGAGCAGTACTTC.

V is TRBV28 and J is TRBJ2-7; D gene uncertain. The CDR3 is 14 residues long. Germline V lookup: CDR1 MDHEN, CDR2 SYDVKM. The V end lost 5 bases, the J end lost 3 bases, and 14 bases lay between the germline ends. CDR3 DNA: TGTGCCAGCAGTCTTCTGGGCGCCTTCTACGAGCAGTACTTC. Translation: CASSLLGAFYEQYF.

The chain has TRBV9 and TRBJ2-3; the D gene is possibly TRBD1 (6 bases). The CDR3 runs 14 residues. Germline lookup yields CDR1 SGDLS and CDR2 YYNGEE. Trimming cost V 2 bases and J 6 bases, with 13 bases left between them. The CDR3 nucleotides are TGTGCCAGCAGCGTTGTGGGGGCGAGCGATACGCAGTATTTT. It is translated as CASSVVGASDTQYF. The whole variable domain, filled in from reference TRBV9 and TRBJ2-3, reads DSGVTQTPKHLITATGQRVTLRCSPRSGDLSVYWYQQSLDQGLQFLIQYYNGEERAKGNILERFSAQQFPDLHSELNLSSLELGDSALYFCASSVVGASDTQYFGPGTRLTVL.

The rearrangement joins TRBV30 to TRBJ2-3; 12 bases fit TRBD2. This CDR3 is 16 amino acids long. Germline V gene data show CDR1 as GTSNPN and CDR2 as SVGIG (reference sequence). The J segment lost 4 bases and the V segment lost 4 bases, leaving 9 bases of the junction unmatched. CDR3 in DNA: TGTGCCTGGACTAGCGGGAGGGGCTTCGTGTCAGATACGCAGTATTTT. It is translated as CAWTSGRGFVSDTQYF.

The chain recombines TRBV12-5 with TRBJ2-5; 9 bases match TRBD1. This CDR3 has 15 residues. CDR1 and CDR2 (germline): LGHNT, FRNRAP. The J segment lost 3 bases and the V segment lost 6 bases, leaving 8 bases of the junction unmatched. The CDR3 DNA reads TGTGCTAGTGGACGTACAGGGGGCCCTGAAGAGACCCAGTACTTC. Its translation is CASGRTGGPEETQYF.

The V call is TRBV6-5, the J call TRBJ1-1; tentative D call: TRBD1 (5 bases). V was cut by 2 bases and J by 3 bases, with 7 bases left in between. The CDR3 spans 13 residues. Germline CDR1 is MNHEY and CDR2 is SVGAGI. This chain's CDR3 is CASSYDRYTEAFF. Written as DNA, the CDR3 is TGTGCCAGCAGTTACGACAGATACACTGAAGCTTTCTTT.

This rearrangement joins TRBV7-2 to TRBJ2-7; TRBD1 matches at 10 bases. CDR3 length: 15 amino acids. In germline, CDR1 is SGHTA, CDR2 FQGNSA. V lost 6 bases to trimming and J lost 0 bases; unmatched junction nucleotides: 5. The CDR3 region has the DNA TGTGCCAGCAGTCGCCGGGACAGGGGCTCCTACGAGCAGTACTTC. Protein product: CASSRRDRGSYEQYF.

This clone is identified as medium-sized from frequency. The rearrangement uses TRBV27 and TRBJ1-5; 7 bases agree with TRBD1. V lost 8 bases and J lost 6; bases outside the gene matches: 7. CDR1 and CDR2 from the germline V gene are MNHEY and SMNVEV (reference sequence). The CDR3 length is 13 residues. Written as DNA, the CDR3 is TGTGCCAGCGGTACAGGGGAGGTTCAGCCCCAGCATTTT. Its protein is CASGTGEVQPQHF.

This sequence joins TRBV7-9 and TRBJ1-6; TRBD1 agrees at 8 bases. The CDR3 is 14 residues long. Germline V gives CDR1 SEHNR, CDR2 FQNEAQ (reference sequence). The J segment lost 10 bases and the V segment lost 4 bases, leaving 6 bases of the junction unmatched. This CDR3 is CASSSDRGASPLHF. The CDR3, as DNA: TGTGCCAGCAGCTCAGACAGGGGAGCATCACCCCTCCACTTT.

V is TRBV5-1 and J is TRBJ2-1; 12 bases are a match to TRBD2. Germline trimming cut 0 bases from V and 6 bases from J; bases unmatched to any gene: 4. This CDR3 is built from 16 residues. In germline, CDR1 is SGHRS, CDR2 YFSETQ. The CDR3 DNA reads TGCGCCAGCAGCTTGGGTCCTAGCGGGGGGGCCAATGAGCAGTTCTTC. Encoded protein: CASSLGPSGGANEQFF.

The rearrangement links TRBV29-1 to TRBJ2-5, with unresolved D. Germline lookup yields CDR1 SQVTM and CDR2 ANQGSEA. Trimming pared 4 bases from V and 0 bases from J, leaving 12 bases between. The CDR3 extends over 14 amino acids. For the CDR3, the DNA is TGCAGCGTTGGGGTTATCAGGTACCAAGAGACCCAGTACTTC. This translates into CSVGVIRYQETQYF.

The V and J genes are TRBV7-2 and TRBJ1-5, with 7 nucleotides matching TRBD1. The V gene end was trimmed by 3 bases and the J gene end by 2 bases; junction bases not matched to a gene: 1. CDR3 length: 14 amino acids. Germline V lookup: CDR1 SGHTA, CDR2 FQGNSA. The chain's CDR3 is CASSFRGRNQPQHF. Here the CDR3 DNA reads TGTGCCAGCAGCTTTAGGGGGCGCAATCAGCCCCAGCATTTT.

V usage is TRBV6-6 and J usage is TRBJ2-3; the D gene is possibly TRBD1 (6 bases). CDR3 length: 13 residues. Germline loops: CDR1 MNHNY, CDR2 SVGAGI (reference sequence). The V gene lost 4 bases and the J gene lost 3 bases, with 8 bases spanning the gap. The CDR3 loop reads CASSSRGTDTQYF. DNA for the CDR3: TGTGCCAGCAGTTCCAGGGGTACAGATACGCAGTATTTT.

CDR3 amino acids: CSARGGGIQYF. CDR3 in DNA: TGCAGTGCTAGAGGGGGCGGCATTCAGTACTTC. V is TRBV20-1 and J is TRBJ2-4; TRBD1 is a possible D gene (5 bases). There are 11 residues in the CDR3. Trimming removed 1 base at V and 9 bases at J, with 7 bases between. Germline V gives CDR1 DFQATT, CDR2 SNEGSKA (reference sequence).

This chain links TRBV5-6 with TRBJ2-2; no reliable D call. Trimming shortened V by 4 bases and J by 5 bases, and 3 bases separated the two germline ends. Germline values: CDR1 SGHDT, CDR2 YYEEEE. This CDR3 contains 11 residues. The CDR3 reads CASSVTGELFF. The DNA of the CDR3 is TGTGCCAGCAGCGTAACCGGGGAGCTGTTTTTT.

The chain joins TRBV6-1 to TRBJ2-7, with 7 bases identical to TRBD1. V shed 3 bases, J shed 5 bases, and the junction held 4 bases outside the gene matches. The CDR3 has 13 amino acids. Germline V gene lookup returns CDR1 MNHNS and CDR2 SASEGT. The CDR3 loop reads CASSDRQGHEQYF. CDR3 DNA: TGTGCCAGCAGTGATAGACAGGGCCACGAGCAGTACTTC.

The gene calls are TRBV6-1 and TRBJ1-2; TRBD1 is a possible D gene (6 bases). The length of the CDR3 is 14 residues. In germline, CDR1 is MNHNS, CDR2 SASEGT. Trimming shortened V by 1 base and J by 4 bases, and 10 bases separated the two germline ends. CDR3 DNA sequence: TGTGCCAGCAGTGAAGATGGACAGACCTATGGCTACACCTTC. Protein sequence: CASSEDGQTYGYTF.

J is TRBJ1-2 and V is TRBV4-1; D ambiguous. There are 14 residues in the CDR3. V lost 0 bases and J 3 bases, leaving 8 bases between the germline ends. Germline CDR1 reads MGHRA; CDR2 reads YSYEKL. CDR3 nucleotide sequence: TGCGCCAGCAGCCAAGAGGGCGCAGACTATGGCTACACCTTC. Translating it yields CASSQEGADYGYTF.